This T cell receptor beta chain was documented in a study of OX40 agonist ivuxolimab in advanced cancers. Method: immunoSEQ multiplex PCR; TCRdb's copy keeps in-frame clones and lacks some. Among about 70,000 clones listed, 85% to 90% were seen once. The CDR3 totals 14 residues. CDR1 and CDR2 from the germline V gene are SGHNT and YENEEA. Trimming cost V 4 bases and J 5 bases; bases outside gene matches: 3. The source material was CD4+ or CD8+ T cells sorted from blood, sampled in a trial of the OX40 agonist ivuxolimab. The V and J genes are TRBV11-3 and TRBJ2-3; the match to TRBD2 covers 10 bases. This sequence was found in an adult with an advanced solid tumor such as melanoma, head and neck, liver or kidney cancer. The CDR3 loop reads CASSSRLAGDTQYF. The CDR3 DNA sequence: TGTGCCAGCAGCTCCCGACTAGCGGGAGATACGCAGTATTTT.